This T cell receptor beta chain stems from a study of blood T cells in healthy people across ages. Study-wide points: PBMCs were not sorted, which prevented a conclusive comparison of naive versus antigen-experienced cells. Among T cells, TCR beta diversity per million cells dropped roughly linearly as age rose.

This clonotype was counted only a few times. No antigen is known for it. Each sample gave at least 7 million isolated PBMCs. With a J-beta primer mix and a sample-barcoded 5' primer, a second PCR ran roughly 6 to 11 cycles. One entry per CDR3 protein results from TCRdb running MiXCR on the 5' RACE reads. Here the sample spans hundreds of thousands of distinct CDR3 sequences, roughly 45% being singletons. The CDR3 runs 16 residues. Germline CDR1 reads MNHEY; CDR2 reads SVGAGI. V dropped 4 bases and J dropped 0; count of bases not matched to a gene: 5. The material sequenced was blood. J is TRBJ2-1 and V is TRBV6-5, with 8 positions matching TRBD2. The source of this sequence is a woman aged 55-69 years in good health. The CDR3: CASSWSGGLSYNEQFF. Here the CDR3 DNA reads TGTGCCAGCAGTTGGAGCGGGGGCCTCTCCTACAATGAGCAGTTCTTC.